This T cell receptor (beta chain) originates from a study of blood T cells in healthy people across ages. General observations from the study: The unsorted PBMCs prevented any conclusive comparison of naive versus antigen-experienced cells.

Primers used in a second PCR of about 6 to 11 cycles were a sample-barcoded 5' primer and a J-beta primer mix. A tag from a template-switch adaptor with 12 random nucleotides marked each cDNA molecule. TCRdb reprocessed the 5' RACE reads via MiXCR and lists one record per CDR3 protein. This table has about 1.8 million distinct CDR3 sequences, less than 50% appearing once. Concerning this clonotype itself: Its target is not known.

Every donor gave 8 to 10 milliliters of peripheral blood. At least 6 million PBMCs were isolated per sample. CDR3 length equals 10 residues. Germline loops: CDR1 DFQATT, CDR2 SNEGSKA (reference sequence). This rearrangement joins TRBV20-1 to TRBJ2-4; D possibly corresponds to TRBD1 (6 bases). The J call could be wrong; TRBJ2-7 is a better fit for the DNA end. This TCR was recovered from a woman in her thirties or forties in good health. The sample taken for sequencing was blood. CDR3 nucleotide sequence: TGCAGTGCGGGACATTACGAGCAGTACTTC. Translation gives CSAGHYEQYF.